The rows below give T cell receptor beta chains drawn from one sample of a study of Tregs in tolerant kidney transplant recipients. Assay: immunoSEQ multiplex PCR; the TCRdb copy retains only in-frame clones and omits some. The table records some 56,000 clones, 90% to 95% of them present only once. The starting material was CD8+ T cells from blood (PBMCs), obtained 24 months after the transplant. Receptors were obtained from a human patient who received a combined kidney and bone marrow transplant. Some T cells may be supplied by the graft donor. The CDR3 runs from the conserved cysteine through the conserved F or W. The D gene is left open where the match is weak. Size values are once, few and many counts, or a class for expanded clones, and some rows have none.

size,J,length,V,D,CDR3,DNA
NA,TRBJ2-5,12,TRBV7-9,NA,CASNPGQETQYF,TGTGCCAGCAACCCAGGCCAAGAGACCCAGTACTTC
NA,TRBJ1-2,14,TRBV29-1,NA,CSVDPLMARRGYTF,TGCAGCGTTGACCCCTTGATGGCCCGGAGGGGCTACACCTTC
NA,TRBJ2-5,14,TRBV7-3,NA,CASSSGLGQETQYF,TGTGCCAGCAGCTCCGGACTGGGGCAAGAGACCCAGTACTTC
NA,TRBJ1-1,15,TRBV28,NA,CASSFHRLVYTEAFF,TGTGCCAGCAGTTTCCACCGGTTGGTGTACACTGAAGCTTTCTTT
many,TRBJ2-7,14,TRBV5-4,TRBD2,CASSLQRGSYEQYF,TGTGCCAGCAGCTTACAGCGGGGCTCCTACGAGCAGTACTTC
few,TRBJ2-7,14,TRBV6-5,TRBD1,CASSEGDSSYEQYF,TGTGCCAGCAGTGAAGGGGACAGCTCCTACGAGCAGTACTTC
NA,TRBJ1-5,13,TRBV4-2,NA,CASSQDLNQPQHF,TGTGCCAGCAGCCAAGACCTTAATCAGCCCCAGCATTTT
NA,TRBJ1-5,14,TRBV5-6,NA,CASSFGQGRQPQHF,TGTGCCAGCAGCTTCGGGCAGGGTCGACAGCCCCAGCATTTT
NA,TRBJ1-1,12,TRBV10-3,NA,CAISASGVWAFF,TGTGCCATCAGTGCATCCGGAGTTTGGGCTTTCTTT
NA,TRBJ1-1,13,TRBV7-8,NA,CASSPGDGTRGLF,TGTGCCAGCAGTCCAGGGGACGGGACGAGGGGACTCTTT
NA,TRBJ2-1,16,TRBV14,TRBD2,CASSQPTSGDYNEQFF,TGTGCCAGCAGCCAACCGACTAGCGGGGATTACAATGAGCAGTTCTTC
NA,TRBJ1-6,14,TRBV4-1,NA,CASSQVGYDSPLHF,TGCGCCAGCAGCCAAGTCGGGTATGATTCACCCCTCCACTTT
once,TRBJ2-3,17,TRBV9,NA,CASSVATGSGSTDTQYF,TGTGCCAGCAGCGTAGCTACTGGGAGCGGGAGCACAGATACGCAGTATTTT
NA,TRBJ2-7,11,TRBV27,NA,CATSLGGEQYF,TGTGCCACCAGCCTGGGGGGCGAGCAGTACTTC
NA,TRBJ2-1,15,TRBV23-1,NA,CASGPEGGSYNEQFF,TGCGCCAGCGGACCTGAAGGGGGATCCTACAATGAGCAGTTCTTC
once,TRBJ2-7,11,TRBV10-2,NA,CASRLEGEQYF,TGCGCCAGCAGGCTCGAGGGCGAGCAGTACTTC
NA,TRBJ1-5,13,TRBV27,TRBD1,CASRQGYNQPQHF,TGTGCCAGCAGACAGGGGTACAATCAGCCCCAGCATTTT
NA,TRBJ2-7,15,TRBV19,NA,CASSIGQGMAYEQYF,TGTGCCAGTAGTATAGGTCAGGGTATGGCCTACGAGCAGTACTTC
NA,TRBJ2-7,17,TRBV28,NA,CASSFSVPVEGDYEQYF,TGTGCCAGCAGTTTTTCAGTCCCCGTCGAGGGGGACTACGAGCAGTACTTC
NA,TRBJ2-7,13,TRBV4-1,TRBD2,CALMREGLYEQYF,TGCGCCCTAATGCGGGAGGGCCTCTACGAGCAGTACTTC
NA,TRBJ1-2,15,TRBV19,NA,CASTIETASPYGYTF,TGTGCCAGTACCATCGAGACAGCTTCCCCCTATGGCTACACCTTC
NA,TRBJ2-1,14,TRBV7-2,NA,CASSLAPLSHEQFF,TGTGCCAGCAGCTTAGCGCCACTATCTCATGAGCAGTTCTTC
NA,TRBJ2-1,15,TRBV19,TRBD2,CASSERTSGSDEQFF,TGTGCCAGTAGCGAACGGACTAGCGGGAGCGATGAGCAGTTCTTC
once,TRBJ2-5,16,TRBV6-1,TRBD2,CASSEIGGVDLETQYF,TGTGCCAGCAGTGAAATCGGGGGGGTCGATTTGGAGACCCAGTACTTC
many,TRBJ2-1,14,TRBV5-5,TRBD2,CASSLELAYNEQFF,TGTGCCAGCAGCTTAGAACTAGCGTACAATGAGCAGTTCTTC
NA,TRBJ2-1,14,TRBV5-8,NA,CASSPWTTYNEQFF,TGTGCCAGCAGCCCCTGGACTACCTACAATGAGCAGTTCTTC
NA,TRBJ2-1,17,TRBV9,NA,CASSVFAGSSSYNEQFF,TGTGCCAGCAGCGTATTCGCGGGATCGAGCTCCTACAATGAGCAGTTCTTC
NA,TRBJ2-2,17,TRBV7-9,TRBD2,CASSLERGKLRTGELFF,TGTGCCAGCAGCTTAGAGCGGGGGAAGCTTAGGACCGGGGAGCTGTTTTTT
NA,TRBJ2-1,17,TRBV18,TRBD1,CASSPGAGGISYNEQFF,TGTGCCAGCTCACCAGGGGCAGGGGGCATATCCTACAATGAGCAGTTCTTC
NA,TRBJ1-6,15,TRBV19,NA,CASSMAGASSSPLHF,TGTGCCAGTAGTATGGCGGGGGCATCTTCTTCACCCCTCCACTTT
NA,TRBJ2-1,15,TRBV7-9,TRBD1,CASSSPGQVYNEQFF,TGTGCCAGCAGCTCTCCGGGACAGGTATACAATGAGCAGTTCTTC
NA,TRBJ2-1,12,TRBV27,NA,CASSPSNNEQFF,TGTGCCAGCAGTCCATCCAACAATGAGCAGTTCTTC
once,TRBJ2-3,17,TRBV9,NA,CASSQSRAATRADTQYF,TGTGCCAGCAGCCAATCCCGTGCGGCGACCCGGGCAGATACGCAGTATTTT
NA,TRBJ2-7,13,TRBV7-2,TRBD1,CASSPWTGDEQYF,TGTGCCAGCAGCCCGTGGACAGGGGACGAGCAGTACTTC
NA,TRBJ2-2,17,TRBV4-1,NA,CASSPLTNPLNTGELFF,TGCGCCAGCAGCCCCCTGACTAACCCTCTGAACACCGGGGAGCTGTTTTTT
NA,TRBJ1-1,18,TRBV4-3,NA,CASSQGNPAVTRYTEAFF,TGCGCCAGCAGCCAAGGAAACCCCGCTGTCACCCGGTACACTGAAGCTTTCTTT
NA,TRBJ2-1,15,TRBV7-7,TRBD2,CASSTLAGPGNEQFF,TGTGCCAGCAGTACCCTAGCGGGGCCAGGGAATGAGCAGTTCTTC
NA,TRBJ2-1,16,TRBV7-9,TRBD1,CASSLILDRGRNEQFF,TGTGCCAGCAGCTTGATCCTGGACAGGGGAAGGAATGAGCAGTTCTTC
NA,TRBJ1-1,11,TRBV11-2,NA,CASSLTGEAFF,TGTGCCAGCAGCTTGACAGGCGAAGCTTTCTTT
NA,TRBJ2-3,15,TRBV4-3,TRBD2,CASSQIAGSTDTQYF,TGCGCCAGCAGCCAAATAGCGGGAAGCACAGATACGCAGTATTTT
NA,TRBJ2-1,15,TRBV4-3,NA,CASSQDVYKYNEQFF,TGCGCCAGCAGCCAAGATGTGTACAAGTACAATGAGCAGTTCTTC
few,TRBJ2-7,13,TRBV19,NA,CASSIATYNEQYF,TGTGCCAGTAGTATAGCGACTTATAACGAGCAGTACTTC
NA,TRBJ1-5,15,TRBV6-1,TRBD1,CASSDLDRVNQPQHF,TGTGCCAGCAGTGACCTAGACAGGGTCAATCAGCCCCAGCATTTT
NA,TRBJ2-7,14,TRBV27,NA,CASSLGQGTYEQYF,TGTGCCAGCAGTTTAGGTCAGGGAACCTACGAGCAGTACTTC
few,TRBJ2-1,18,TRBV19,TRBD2,CASNFGLAHLSSYNEQFF,TGTGCCAGTAATTTTGGACTAGCCCATCTAAGCTCCTACAATGAGCAGTTCTTC
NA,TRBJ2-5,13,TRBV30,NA,CAWRGPLPETQYF,TGTGCCTGGAGGGGGCCTCTCCCAGAGACCCAGTACTTC